A selection of T cell receptor beta chains follows, all from one sample in a study of T cell responses to AZD1222 COVID-19 vaccine. Generated by immunoSEQ multiplex PCR, the TCRdb table keeps only in-frame clones and is missing some. The data contain about 86,000 clones, about 88% of them singletons. Sequenced here: peripheral blood, sampled 28 days after the second AZD1222 dose. The receptor set was obtained from an adult who received the AZD1222 COVID-19 vaccine. CDR3s include the opening cysteine and the closing phenylalanine or tryptophan. Each record gives: clone size, D gene, V gene, J gene, CDR3 DNA, CDR3 protein. A D gene is named only where the DNA matches it firmly. Clone size appears in some rows only: once, few, many, or a class for an expanded clone.

>-|-|TRBV10-3|TRBJ1-4
TGTGCCATCAGTCAGGACGTGAATGAAAAACTGTTTTTT
CAISQDVNEKLFF
>-|TRBD2|TRBV4-1|TRBJ2-1
TGCGCCAGCAGCACCGGGACTAGCATTGAGCAGTTCTTC
CASSTGTSIEQFF
>-|-|TRBV28|TRBJ1-2
TGTGCCAGCAGTCCACCAAACCCTGGGGGCGCGAGTAACTATGGCTACACCTTC
CASSPPNPGGASNYGYTF
>-|-|TRBV11-3|TRBJ1-1
TGTGCCAGCAGCTTTAAGGGGTCTGAAGCTTTCTTT
CASSFKGSEAFF
>-|TRBD1|TRBV7-8|TRBJ1-2
TGTGCCAGCAGCCCCCGGGACAGGGACGGCTACACCTTC
CASSPRDRDGYTF
>once|TRBD1|TRBV19|TRBJ1-3
TGTGCCAGTTTCGACAGGGGGCTATATGGAAACACCATATATTTT
CASFDRGLYGNTIYF
>few|-|TRBV19|TRBJ1-5
TGTGCCAGTAGTCCGTGGAATCAGCCCCAGCATTTT
CASSPWNQPQHF
>-|TRBD1|TRBV27|TRBJ1-5
TGTGCCAGCAGTTCGACAGGGTATCAGCCCCAGCATTTT
CASSSTGYQPQHF
>-|TRBD1|TRBV27|TRBJ2-5
TGTGCCAGCAGGTACGCCGGGACAGGGCGGCAGACCCAGTACTTC
CASRYAGTGRQTQYF
>-|TRBD1|TRBV7-9|TRBJ1-4
TGTGCCAGCAGCTTAGGACAGGGAGTCGAAAAACTGTTTTTT
CASSLGQGVEKLFF
>-|-|TRBV24-1|TRBJ2-5
TGTGCCACCAGTGTCACGATGGGCCTGGAAGAGACCCAGTACTTC
CATSVTMGLEETQYF
>-|-|TRBV2|TRBJ2-2
TGTGCCAGCAGATACGACGTCGGGGAGCTGTTTTTT
CASRYDVGELFF
>-|TRBD2|TRBV11-2|TRBJ2-1
TGTGCCAGCAGCTCCGGACTAGCGTCCAATGAGCAGTTCTTC
CASSSGLASNEQFF
>-|-|TRBV5-1|TRBJ1-5
TGCGCCAGCAGCCCCGGGCGGGGGGTCGGGGAGCCCCAGCATTTT
CASSPGRGVGEPQHF
>once|-|TRBV28|TRBJ2-2
TGTGCCAGCAGTCCATGGGGTAGGCGGACCACCGGGGAGCTGTTTTTT
CASSPWGRRTTGELFF
>-|-|TRBV7-3|TRBJ2-3
TGTGCCAGCAGCTTTGATCTTGGGACAGATACGCAGTATTTT
CASSFDLGTDTQYF
>-|-|TRBV18|TRBJ1-3
TGTGCCAGCTCACAGTCGATAGACAGTCAATCTGGAAACACCATATATTTT
CASSQSIDSQSGNTIYF
>once|-|TRBV18|TRBJ1-1
TGTGCCAGCTCACCCCGGCAGGGTAAAGTGCGGGACACTGAAGCTTTCTTT
CASSPRQGKVRDTEAFF
>-|TRBD1|TRBV6-5|TRBJ1-2
TGTGCCAGCAGTACAGAGACAGGGTGGGGGGGTGGCTACACCTTC
CASSTETGWGGGYTF
>-|-|TRBV25-1|TRBJ1-1
TGTGCCAGCAGGGTGTATGGCACTGAAGCTTTCTTT
CASRVYGTEAFF
>-|-|TRBV4-2|TRBJ1-6
TGTGCCAGCAGCCAACGGGACAATCGCTCACCCCTCCACTTT
CASSQRDNRSPLHF
>-|-|TRBV19|TRBJ2-2
TGTGCCAGTTGGGGGCCCGGGGAGCTGTTTTTT
CASWGPGELFF
>-|-|TRBV13|TRBJ2-7
TGTGCCAGCAGCTTAGGCCAGAGGGGCCCAACCTCCTACGAGCAGTACTTC
CASSLGQRGPTSYEQYF
>-|TRBD2|TRBV4-2|TRBJ2-2
TGTGCCAGCAACTCGGGTAGCGGGAGAGTTGGGGAGCTGTTTTTT
CASNSGSGRVGELFF
>-|TRBD2|TRBV6-5|TRBJ2-1
TGTGCCAGCAGCACGGGAGGGAGCTCCTACAATGAGCAGTTCTTC
CASSTGGSSYNEQFF
>-|TRBD1|TRBV4-1|TRBJ1-4
TGCGCCAGCAGCCAAGATGGGGGACAGGGGAATGAAAAACTGTTTTTT
CASSQDGGQGNEKLFF
>-|TRBD2|TRBV6-6|TRBJ2-1
TGTGCCAGCAGAATACTAGCGGGAGCTACCTACAATGAGCAGTTCTTC
CASRILAGATYNEQFF
>-|-|TRBV10-3|TRBJ1-1
TGTGCCATCAGAGGACAGAGCATGAACACTGAAGCTTTCTTT
CAIRGQSMNTEAFF
>-|-|TRBV27|TRBJ1-2
TGTGCCAGCAGTCCCCAGGAAGATTATTGGGATGGCTACACCTTC
CASSPQEDYWDGYTF
>-|-|TRBV27|TRBJ1-3
TGTGCCAGCAGTTCGCCGTATGGAAACACCATATATTTT
CASSSPYGNTIYF
>-|TRBD1|TRBV19|TRBJ1-1
TGTGCCAGTAGTACCCAGACAGGGGGTGGAACTGAAGCTTTCTTT
CASSTQTGGGTEAFF
>-|TRBD1|TRBV7-6|TRBJ2-4
TGTGCCAGCAGCCCCGGACAGGGCAAAAACATTCAGTACTTC
CASSPGQGKNIQYF
>-|TRBD1|TRBV7-2|TRBJ1-1
TGTGCCAGCAGCAAACAGGGGAGGCACACTGAAGCTTTCTTT
CASSKQGRHTEAFF
>-|-|TRBV29-1|TRBJ1-5
TGCAGCGTTGAAAAGGCGGGGGAGCCCCAGCATTTT
CSVEKAGEPQHF
>-|-|TRBV3-1/TRBV3-2|TRBJ2-7
TGTGCCAGCAGCCCCGGATTTAGTAGGCGGGTAACCTACGAGCAGTACTTC
CASSPGFSRRVTYEQYF
>once|TRBD1|TRBV5-4|TRBJ1-2
TGTGCCAGCAGCTTGGACAGGGGGCTCGATGGCTACACCTTC
CASSLDRGLDGYTF
>-|-|TRBV6-5|TRBJ2-1
TGTGCCAGCAGTTACGGGTGGGAAGAGGTCCACAATGAGCAGTTCTTC
CASSYGWEEVHNEQFF
>-|-|TRBV9|TRBJ2-1
TGTGCCAGCAGCCCCCTCCCCGGCAGCGACAATGAGCAGTTCTTC
CASSPLPGSDNEQFF
>-|-|TRBV29-1|TRBJ2-1
TGCAGCGTTGGGTTTGGGGACGTCAATGAGCAGTTCTTC
CSVGFGDVNEQFF
>once|TRBD2|TRBV6-5|TRBJ2-3
TGTGCCAGTAGACTAGCGGGAGTGAGCACAGATACGCAGTATTTT
CASRLAGVSTDTQYF
>-|-|TRBV19|TRBJ1-5
TGTGCCAGTAGTAAGGGATTAAATCAGCCCCAGCATTTT
CASSKGLNQPQHF
>once|TRBD1|TRBV10-1|TRBJ1-1
TGCGCCAGCAGTGACAGGGGGACGAACACTGAAGCTTTCTTT
CASSDRGTNTEAFF
>once|-|TRBV7-2|TRBJ1-3
TGTGCCAGCAGCTTAGGGGCCTCTGGAAACACCATATATTTT
CASSLGASGNTIYF
>-|-|TRBV12-5|TRBJ1-5
TGTGCTAGTGGCCCCGGACGCAATCAGCCCCAGCATTTT
CASGPGRNQPQHF
>-|-|TRBV24-1|TRBJ1-1
TGTGCCACCTGGGACGGGAACACTGAAGCTTTCTTT
CATWDGNTEAFF
>-|-|TRBV28|TRBJ2-1
TGTGCCAGCAGTTTATATCCTAGAATCGATGAGCAGTTCTTC
CASSLYPRIDEQFF
>-|-|TRBV28|TRBJ1-1
TGTGCCAGCACCCCCACAGGAAATGAAGCTTTCTTT
CASTPTGNEAFF
>-|-|TRBV11-3|TRBJ2-1
TGTGCCAGCAGTCCCGGGACAAACTACAATGAGCAGTTCTTC
CASSPGTNYNEQFF
>-|TRBD2|TRBV15|TRBJ2-3
TGTGCCACCAGCACAAAAGCGGGAGGGACAGATACGCAGTATTTT
CATSTKAGGTDTQYF
>once|-|TRBV7-2|TRBJ1-6
TGTGCCAGCAGCTCCTACTATTCACCCCTCCACTTT
CASSSYYSPLHF
>-|-|TRBV15|TRBJ2-1
TGTGCCACCAGCAGTGAACTAGCCTCGAGCTCCTACAATGAGCAGTTCTTC
CATSSELASSSYNEQFF
>-|TRBD1|TRBV7-9|TRBJ2-1
TGTGCCAGCAGCTTAGGGGACGGGACAGCCTACAATGAGCAGTTCTTC
CASSLGDGTAYNEQFF
>-|TRBD2|TRBV5-1|TRBJ2-3
TGCGCCAGCAGCCAACAGAGCGGGAGAGGCACAGATACGCAGTATTTT
CASSQQSGRGTDTQYF